This T cell receptor beta chain came from a study of cytomegalovirus exposure and HLA in healthy donors. CDR3 length: 14 residues. Trimming shortened V by 5 bases and J by 4 bases, and 13 bases separated the two germline ends. Germline V gene data show CDR1 as WSHSY and CDR2 as SAAADI. The PCR made use of 60 Vbeta and 13 Jbeta primers. Clones were read by immunoSEQ multiplex PCR, and TCRdb kept only the in-frame ones, dropping some. The sample lists under 250,000 clones, over 80% occurring once. The chain carries TRBV10-2 and TRBJ2-3; TRBD1 is a possible D gene (5 bases). Sequencing was performed on PBMCs. The clonotype comes from a man aged 40-55 years in good health and CMV-seropositive. The CDR3 loop reads CASSPQGFADTQYF. The DNA of the CDR3 is TGCGCCAGCAGTCCTCAGGGATTTGCAGATACGCAGTATTTT.